This TCR beta chain is from a study of blood T cell repertoires in COVID-19. V trimming: 5 bases; J trimming: 5 bases; junction bases outside the gene matches: 11. This CDR3 has 16 residues. CDR1 is SGHVS, CDR2 FNYEAQ, per germline. Here immunoSEQ multiplex PCR was the method, and the copy in TCRdb shows in-frame clones only, minus some. The top ten clones hold 3% of a sample with about 150,000 clones, 75% to 90% of them seen once. There are a few counts of this clone. This TCR derives from a woman aged 60-75 years with active COVID-19. The sample consisted of peripheral blood. V gene TRBV7-6 combines with J gene TRBJ2-3; 9 nucleotides match TRBD2. CDR3 DNA sequence: TGTGCCAGCAGCCAAGTGTCTAGCGGGATTGGAGATACGCAGTATTTT. It yields the protein CASSQVSSGIGDTQYF.